A single sample gave rise to the 8 T cell receptor beta chains below, sequenced in a study of PD-L1 blockade in urothelial cancer. Time point here: pretreatment peripheral blood. This table comes from immunoSEQ multiplex PCR, and its TCRdb copy is limited to in-frame clones, with some not included. The sample yields under 95,000 clones, 84% seen once. The source was PBMCs, collected around atezolizumab (anti-PD-L1) treatment. These receptors all stem from a man in his sixties with urothelial cancer.

The V gene is TRBV19, the J gene TRBJ1-1; D might be TRBD1 (6 bases). V dropped 5 bases and J dropped 2 bases, with 18 bases sitting between them. The CDR3 length is 16 residues. CDR1 and CDR2 from the germline V gene are LNHDA and SQIVND (reference sequence). This chain's CDR3 is CASSSPYRVVNTEAFF. Here the CDR3 DNA reads TGTGCCAGTAGTTCCCCTTACAGGGTTGTTAACACTGAAGCTTTCTTT. Together with reference TRBV19 and TRBJ1-1, the CDR3 gives the full variable domain: DGGITQSPKYLFRKEGQNVTLSCEQNLNHDAMYWYRQDPGQGLRLIYYSQIVNDFQKGDIAEGYSVSREKKESFPLTVTSAQKNPTAFYLCASSSPYRVVNTEAFFGQGTRLTVV.

The table lists this clone with a count of one. The chain recombines TRBV29-1 with TRBJ1-5; 7 nucleotides match TRBD1. The V gene's germline CDR1 is SQVTM and CDR2 ANQGSEA. This CDR3 is 14 amino acids long. J lost 1 base, V lost 4 bases, and 4 bases had no gene match. CDR3 in DNA: TGCAGCGTTGCCGGACAGGAGAGCAATCAGCCCCAGCATTTT. This gives the protein CSVAGQESNQPQHF.

The rearrangement uses TRBV7-2 and TRBJ2-7; D possibly corresponds to TRBD2 (6 bases). The CDR3 runs 12 residues. Germline V gene sequence: CDR1 SGHTA, CDR2 FQGNSA. The V and J ends lost 6 bases and 4 bases respectively, with 10 bases between them. CDR3 sequence reads: CASSSDYYEQYF. The CDR3 bases are TGTGCCAGCAGTTCGGACTATTACGAGCAGTACTTC. The full variable domain, rest sourced from reference TRBV7-2 and TRBJ2-7, is GAGVSQSPSNKVTEKGKDVELRCDPISGHTALYWYRQSLGQGLEFLIYFQGNSAPDKSGLPSDRFSAERTGGSVSTLTIQRTQQEDSAVYLCASSSDYYEQYFGPGTRLTVT.

The rearrangement links TRBV19 to TRBJ2-1, with 11 bases identical to TRBD2. The CDR3 spans 17 residues. After removal of 2 bases from V and 0 bases from J, the junction contained 3 bases not matched to a gene. CDR1 is LNHDA and CDR2 is SQIVND in the germline V gene (reference sequence). The CDR3 sequence is CASSITSGRSSYNEQFF. The CDR3 DNA reads TGTGCCAGTAGTATAACTAGCGGGAGATCCTCCTACAATGAGCAGTTCTTC.

This clone has more than one count but fewer than ten. The V gene is TRBV20-1, the J gene TRBJ2-3; D not resolved. The germline CDR1 and CDR2 sequences are DFQATT and SNEGSKA (reference sequence). The CDR3 sequence is 10 residues long. V was pared by 5 bases and J by 11 bases, with 11 bases between. CDR3 bases: TGCAGTGCTGTCGTTGGCAGGCAGTATTTT. It translates to CSAVVGRQYF.

The chain carries TRBV4-1 and TRBJ1-4; 7 nucleotides agree with TRBD1. V gave up 0 bases and J gave up 5 bases; unmatched junction bases: 3. CDR3 length: 15 residues. CDR1 is MGHRA, CDR2 YSYEKL, per germline. CDR3 region: CASSQEGQINEKLFF. The CDR3 bases are TGCGCCAGCAGCCAAGAGGGACAGATAAATGAAAAACTGTTTTTT.

The chain couples TRBV9 to TRBJ1-4; D is possibly TRBD1 (5 bases). V was pared by 4 bases and J by 8 bases, with 15 bases between. The CDR3 contains 14 residues. Germline V gives CDR1 SGDLS, CDR2 YYNGEE. In nucleotides, the CDR3 is TGTGCCAGCAGCAGGAGACAGTTCCGGGAAAAACTGTTTTTT. This codes for CASSRRQFREKLFF.

The rearrangement joins TRBV5-4 to TRBJ1-1; the D gene is possibly TRBD1 (5 bases). CDR3 length: 14 residues. Trimming left V 4 bases short and J 8 bases short, with 18 bases between. Per germline, CDR1 SGHNT and CDR2 YYREEE (reference sequence). CDR3: CASSREGPRLEAFF. The CDR3 DNA sequence: TGTGCCAGCAGCCGGGAGGGACCGCGGCTCGAAGCTTTCTTT.